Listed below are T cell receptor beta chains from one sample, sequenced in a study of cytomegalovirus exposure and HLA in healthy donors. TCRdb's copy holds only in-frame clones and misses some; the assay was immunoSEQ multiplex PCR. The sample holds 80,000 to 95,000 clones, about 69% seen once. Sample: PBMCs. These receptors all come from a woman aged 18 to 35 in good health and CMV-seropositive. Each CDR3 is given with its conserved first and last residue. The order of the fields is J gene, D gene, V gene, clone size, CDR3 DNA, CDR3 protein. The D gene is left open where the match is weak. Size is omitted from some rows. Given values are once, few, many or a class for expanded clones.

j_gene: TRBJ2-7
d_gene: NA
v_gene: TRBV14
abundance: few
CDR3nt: TGTGCCAGCAGCCAAGATCGAATACGTTTAACAGGGAAACCTTCCTACGAGCAGTACTTC
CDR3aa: CASSQDRIRLTGKPSYEQYF

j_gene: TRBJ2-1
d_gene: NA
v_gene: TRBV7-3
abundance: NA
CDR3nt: TGTGCCAGCAGCTTAATGGCCCTCAATGAGCAGTTCTTC
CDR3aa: CASSLMALNEQFF

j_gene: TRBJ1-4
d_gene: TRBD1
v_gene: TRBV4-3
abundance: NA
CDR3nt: TGCGCCAGCAGCCAAGATAGGGCAGGGGGGGAAAAACTGTTTTTT
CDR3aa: CASSQDRAGGEKLFF

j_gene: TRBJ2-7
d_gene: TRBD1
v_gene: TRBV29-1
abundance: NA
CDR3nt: TGCAGCGACAGTCGACAGGGGACTTTCTCCTACGAGCAGTACTTC
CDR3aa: CSDSRQGTFSYEQYF

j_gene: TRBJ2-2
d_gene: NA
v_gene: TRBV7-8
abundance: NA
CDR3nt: TGTGCCAGCAGCATCGGACAGTCGAACACCGGGGAGCTGTTTTTT
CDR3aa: CASSIGQSNTGELFF

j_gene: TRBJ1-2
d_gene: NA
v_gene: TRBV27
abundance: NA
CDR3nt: TGTGCCAGCAGTTCGAGGATCGTCTCAGTCAACTATGGCTACACCTTC
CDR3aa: CASSSRIVSVNYGYTF

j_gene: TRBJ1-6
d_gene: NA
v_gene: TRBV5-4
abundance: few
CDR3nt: TGTGCCAGCAGCCCGGGCGGGGGAAATTCACCCCTCCACTTT
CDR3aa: CASSPGGGNSPLHF

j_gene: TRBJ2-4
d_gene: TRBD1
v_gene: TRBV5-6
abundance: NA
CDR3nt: TGTGCCAGCAGCTTGACGCCAGGGGGTGTAAACATTCAGTACTTC
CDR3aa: CASSLTPGGVNIQYF

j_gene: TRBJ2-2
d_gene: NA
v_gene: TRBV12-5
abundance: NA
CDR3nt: TGTGCTAGTGGCCCCATCCAAGCGGAGCTGTTTTTT
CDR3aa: CASGPIQAELFF

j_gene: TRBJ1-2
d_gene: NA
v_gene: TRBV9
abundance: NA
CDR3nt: TGTGCCAGCAGCCCTCGGACAGCCACTAACTATGGCTACACCTTC
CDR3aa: CASSPRTATNYGYTF

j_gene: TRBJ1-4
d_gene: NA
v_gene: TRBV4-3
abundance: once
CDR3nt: TGCGCCAGCAGCCAAGTAGAGGGTAATGAAAAACTGTTTTTT
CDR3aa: CASSQVEGNEKLFF

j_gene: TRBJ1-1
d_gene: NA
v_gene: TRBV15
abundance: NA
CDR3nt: TGTGCCACCAGCAGAGCGGGACTCAACACTGAAGCTTTCTTT
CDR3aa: CATSRAGLNTEAFF

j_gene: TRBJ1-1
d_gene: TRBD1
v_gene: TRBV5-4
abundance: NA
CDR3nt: TGTGCCAGCAGCAGGACAGGGCAGAGTGAAGCTTTCTTT
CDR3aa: CASSRTGQSEAFF

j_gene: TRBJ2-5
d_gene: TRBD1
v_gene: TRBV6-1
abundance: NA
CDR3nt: TGTGCCAGCAGTGCCGGGACAGGGCACCAAGAGACCCAGTACTTC
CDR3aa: CASSAGTGHQETQYF

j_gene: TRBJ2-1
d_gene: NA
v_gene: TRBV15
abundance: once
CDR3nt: TGTGCCACCAGCAAGAGCTCGAATGAGCAGTTCTTC
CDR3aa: CATSKSSNEQFF

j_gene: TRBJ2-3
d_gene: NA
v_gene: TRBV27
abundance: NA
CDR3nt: TGTGCCAGCAGCCTTTCACGGACTCCCCTTTTGGATACGCAGTATTTT
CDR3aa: CASSLSRTPLLDTQYF

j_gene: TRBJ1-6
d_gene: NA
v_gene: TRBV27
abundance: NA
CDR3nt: TGTGCCAGCAGTTCAAATCTTAAAACAGGGTATTCACCCCTCCACTTT
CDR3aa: CASSSNLKTGYSPLHF

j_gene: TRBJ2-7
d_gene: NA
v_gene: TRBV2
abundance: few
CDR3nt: TGTGCCAGCAGTGATGGGTCTAGCGTTCTCTACGAGCAGTACTTC
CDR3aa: CASSDGSSVLYEQYF

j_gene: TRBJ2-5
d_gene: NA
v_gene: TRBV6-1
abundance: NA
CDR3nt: TGTGCCAGCAGGGCGTCCAGGGCCCTCCAAGAGACCCAGTACTTC
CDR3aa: CASRASRALQETQYF

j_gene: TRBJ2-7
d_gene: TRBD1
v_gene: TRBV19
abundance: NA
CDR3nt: TGTGCCAGTAGTCTTGACAGGGAGACCTTCTACGAGCAGTACTTC
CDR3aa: CASSLDRETFYEQYF

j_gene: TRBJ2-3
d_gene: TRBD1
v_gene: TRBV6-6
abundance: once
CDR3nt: TGTGCCAGCAGGAGGCAGGGGGGCACAGATACGCAGTATTTT
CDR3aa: CASRRQGGTDTQYF

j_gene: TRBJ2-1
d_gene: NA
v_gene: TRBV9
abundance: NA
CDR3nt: TGTGCCAGCAGCTTTCCTATTGACCGGGAACAAGGTTCAAGCTCCTACAATGAGCAGTTCTTC
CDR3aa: CASSFPIDREQGSSSYNEQFF

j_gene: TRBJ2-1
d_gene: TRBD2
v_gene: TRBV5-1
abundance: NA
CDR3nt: TGCGCCAGCAGCTTGGCCATGAGCGGGAGACCCTACAATGAGCAGTTCTTC
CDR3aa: CASSLAMSGRPYNEQFF

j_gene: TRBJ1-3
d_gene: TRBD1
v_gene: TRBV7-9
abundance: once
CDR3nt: TGTGCCAGCAGCCCACAGGGGCAGGGCGGGTCTGGAAACACCATATATTTT
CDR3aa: CASSPQGQGGSGNTIYF

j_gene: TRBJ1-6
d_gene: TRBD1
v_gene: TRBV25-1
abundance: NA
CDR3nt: TGTGCCAGCAGTCTGGGACAGGGGCCCAATTCACCCCTCCACTTT
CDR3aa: CASSLGQGPNSPLHF

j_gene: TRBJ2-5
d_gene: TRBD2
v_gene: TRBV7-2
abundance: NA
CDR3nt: TGTGCCAGCAGCTCGGGACTAGCGGGGGGACAAGAGACCCAGTACTTC
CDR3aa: CASSSGLAGGQETQYF

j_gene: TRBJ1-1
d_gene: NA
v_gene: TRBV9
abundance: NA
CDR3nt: TGTGCCAGCAGCGTATCGTTGGGGGGGGCGCGAGGGGTGAGGGGCACTGAAGCTTTCTTT
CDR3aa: CASSVSLGGARGVRGTEAFF

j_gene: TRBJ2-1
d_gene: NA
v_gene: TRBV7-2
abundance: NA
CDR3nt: TGTGCCACTCGAACGCCGCGGGTAAACAATGAGCAGTTCTTC
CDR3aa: CATRTPRVNNEQFF

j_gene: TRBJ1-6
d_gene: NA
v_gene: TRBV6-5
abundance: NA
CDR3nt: TGTGCCAGCAGTTATGCGGGTTCCTATAATTCACCCCTCCACTTT
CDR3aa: CASSYAGSYNSPLHF

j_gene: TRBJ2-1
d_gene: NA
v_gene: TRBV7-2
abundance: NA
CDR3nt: TGTGCCAGCAGCTTAGGAACTCCTTGGACTGGGTACAATGAGCAGTTCTTC
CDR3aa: CASSLGTPWTGYNEQFF

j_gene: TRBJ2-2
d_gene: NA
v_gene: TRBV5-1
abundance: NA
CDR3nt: TGCGCCAGCAGCTTGCGCGGACTCCTCCCTCGGTCCGGGGAGCTGTTTTTT
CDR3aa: CASSLRGLLPRSGELFF

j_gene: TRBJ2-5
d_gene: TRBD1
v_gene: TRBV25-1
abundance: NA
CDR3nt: TGTGCCAGCAGTCCCATCGGGACAGTTCAAGAGACCCAGTACTTC
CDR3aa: CASSPIGTVQETQYF

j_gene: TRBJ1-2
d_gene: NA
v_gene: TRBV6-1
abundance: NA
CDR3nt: TGTGCCAGCAGCCTCTCGGGGGGCGACTATGGCTACACCTTC
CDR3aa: CASSLSGGDYGYTF

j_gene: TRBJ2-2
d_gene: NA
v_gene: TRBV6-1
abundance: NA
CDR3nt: TGTGCCACCTTGAGAGCGGGCCTTAACACCGGGGAGCTGTTTTTT
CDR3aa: CATLRAGLNTGELFF

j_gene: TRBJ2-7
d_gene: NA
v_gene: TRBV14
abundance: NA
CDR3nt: TGTGCCAGCAGCCATAACAGGGAGGGGAACGAGCAGTACTTC
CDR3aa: CASSHNREGNEQYF

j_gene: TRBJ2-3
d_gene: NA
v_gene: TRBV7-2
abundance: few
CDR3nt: TGTGCCAGCAGCTTAGTCAGGGCTAGCACAGATACGCAGTATTTT
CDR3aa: CASSLVRASTDTQYF

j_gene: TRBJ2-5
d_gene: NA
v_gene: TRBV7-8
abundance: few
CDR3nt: TGTGCCAGCAGCCCTGGGAGCGGGTGGCAAGAGACCCAGTACTTC
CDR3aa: CASSPGSGWQETQYF

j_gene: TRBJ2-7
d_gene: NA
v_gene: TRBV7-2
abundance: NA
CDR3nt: TGTGCCAGCAGCTTAGAGTGGGACTCGTCCTACGAGCAGTACTTC
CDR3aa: CASSLEWDSSYEQYF

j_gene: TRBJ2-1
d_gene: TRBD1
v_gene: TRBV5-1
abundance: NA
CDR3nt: TGCGCCAGCAGCCAGATGGGACAGAGCTCCTACAATGAGCAGTTCTTC
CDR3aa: CASSQMGQSSYNEQFF

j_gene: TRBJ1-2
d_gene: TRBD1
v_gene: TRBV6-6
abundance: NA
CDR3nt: TGTGCCAGCAGTTTCACAGGGGGACCTTATGGCTACACCTTC
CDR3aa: CASSFTGGPYGYTF

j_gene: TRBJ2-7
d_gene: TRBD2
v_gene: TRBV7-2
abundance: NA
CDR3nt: TGTGCCAGCAGCTCGGGACTAGCGGGAGGTAGGGGGCAGCAGTACTTC
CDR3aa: CASSSGLAGGRGQQYF

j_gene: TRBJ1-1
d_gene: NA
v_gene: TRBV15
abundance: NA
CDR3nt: TGTGCCACCAGCAGAGATTGGAGAGTGAACACTGAAGCTTTCTTT
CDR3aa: CATSRDWRVNTEAFF